This T cell receptor (beta chain) was identified in a study of blood T cell repertoires in COVID-19 (dated by TCRdb to between 2020 and 2021). About the full investigation: Samples from collaborators originated in the United States, Italy and Spain and spanned both the acute and convalescent phases of COVID-19. Deeply sampled blood TCRbeta repertoires from subjects exposed to, actively infected with, or recovered from COVID-19 were included in the dataset. The prospective study material was composed of cDNA or gDNA derived from T cells, B-cell-depleted T cells, or PBMCs. Where available, HLA class I and class II types were obtained from metadata supplied by the sample provider rather than from assay-based typing. The samples were drawn from two sources: the first 160 participants of the ongoing ImmuneRACE study, and 1,000 to 1,500 subjects contributed by 6 global collaborators. The sample metadata nearly always contained a de-identified subject ID, COVID-19 status, age in years and sex. The repertoires were released in a freely available public database meant as a resource for research on the immune response to SARS-CoV-2. What the work shows at the level of the full study, not this receptor alone: Clinical and demographic metadata were provided uncurated, with the amount varying by source and participant.

V is shortened by 4 bases, J by 3 bases, and the region joining them spans 16 bases. The germline V gene provides CDR1 MNHEY and CDR2 SVGEGT. Including cysteine and phenylalanine, the CDR3 has 16 amino acids. The sequence is cut down to CDR3 DNA, 48 bases in frame from base 1. At one collaborating source in Seattle, patients were enrolled during active infection and were followed longitudinally through the course of disease. Each collaborating institution followed its own protocols to collect whole blood in K2EDTA tubes. For TCRbeta analysis, collaborators shipped samples in one of three forms: frozen whole blood, isolated PBMCs, or DNA extracted from either of those sample types. TCRbeta CDR3 regions were amplified from genomic DNA by means of the immunoSEQ Assay, a bias-controlled multiplex PCR. The original methods were these. Within the assay, amplification of reference gene primers was used to estimate how many nucleated cells each sample contained. To quantify the absolute abundance of each unique TCRbeta CDR3 rearrangement, sequence reads were collapsed and filtered. For each sample, productive Simpson clonality was calculated by taking the square root of Simpson's diversity index across productive rearrangements. What TCRdb holds here is the immuneACCESS table cut down to in-frame rearrangements. Part of the clones is not present; checked against another copy, under half of the missing clones reflect an unresolved V gene, and the others are unexplained. The DNA was the basis for D and trimming; V, J and clone size are from that table. For this sample there are about 87,000 clones; roughly 84% appear just once. Just over 3% of the sample is in the top ten clones.

Remarks on this clone: No antigen is known for it. No quality values exist for individual bases; no much larger clone is one base distant.

The rearranged segments are TRBV6-2 or TRBV6-3 and TRBJ1-5, with the D gene too uncertain to name. The sample was peripheral blood. This TCR was recovered from a woman aged 80 or over with COVID-19, enrolled during active disease. The nucleotide sequence reads as follows: TGTGCCAGCAGTTGGGCCGTCGGTTTGGACAATCAGCCCCAGCATTTT. Translated, it gives CASSWAVGLDNQPQHF.